The 12 T cell receptor beta chains below come from one sample, sequenced in a study of blood T cell repertoires in COVID-19. Clones were read by immunoSEQ multiplex PCR, and TCRdb kept only the in-frame ones, dropping some. Of about 120,000 clones listed, approximately 71% are singletons. The sequencing input was peripheral blood. The receptors come from a human donor in a cohort sampled during active COVID-19.

This clone was observed a single time. This chain uses TRBV27 with TRBJ2-7; TRBD1 matches at 11 bases. The CDR3 is 15 residues long. The V and J ends lost 7 bases and 0 bases, in that order; junction bases with no gene match: 5. Germline loops: CDR1 MNHEY, CDR2 SMNVEV (reference sequence). CDR3 bases: TGTGCCAGCATAAACGGGACAGGGGGCTCCTACGAGCAGTACTTC. Amino acid sequence: CASINGTGGSYEQYF.

This clone was counted a few times. V gene TRBV5-4 combines with J gene TRBJ1-1; perhaps TRBD1 as D (6 bases). This CDR3 is 14 amino acids long. V was clipped by 1 base and J by 1 base, with 8 bases between them. Per the germline V gene, CDR1 is SGHNT and CDR2 is YYREEE (reference sequence). CDR3 residues: CASSLQGSNTEAFF. Here the CDR3 DNA reads TGTGCCAGCAGCTTGCAGGGGTCGAACACTGAAGCTTTCTTT. Looking up the rest from reference TRBV5-4 and TRBJ1-1 gives the full variable domain: ETGVTQSPTHLIKTRGQQVTLRCSSQSGHNTVSWYQQALGQGPQFIFQYYREEENGRGNFPPRFSGLQFPNYSSELNVNALELDDSALYLCASSLQGSNTEAFFGQGTRLTVV.

The sample holds a few counts of this clone. The rearrangement joins TRBV6-5 to TRBJ1-2, with TRBD1 matching over 7 bases. This CDR3 region has 13 residues. Trimming took 6 bases from V and 7 from J; bases not matched to a gene: 8. CDR1 and CDR2 (germline): MNHEY, SVGAGI. CDR3 amino acids: CASRGTGVSGYTF. CDR3 DNA sequence: TGTGCCAGCAGGGGAACAGGGGTTAGTGGCTACACCTTC.

This chain links TRBV12-3 or TRBV12-4 with TRBJ1-4, with no clear D. This CDR3 contains 13 residues. The CDR3 DNA is TGTGCGGCTGGAGGACTATCCCCGGGAAAACTGTTTTTT. Amino acids: CAAGGLSPGKLFF.

The chain links TRBV23-1 to TRBJ1-1; 7 bases match TRBD1. TRBV23-1 falls under the ORF class, with uncertain function. This CDR3 contains 14 residues. The V and J ends lost 6 bases and 3 bases, in that order; junction bases with no gene match: 7. CDR3 bases: TGCGCCAGCAGAAAGGGGGCGAGGGACACTGAAGCTTTCTTT. Residues: CASRKGARDTEAFF.

The CDR3 is CASSFRDFNSYEQYF. The CDR3 nucleotides are TGTGCCAGCAGCTTCCGGGACTTCAACTCCTACGAGCAGTACTTC. The V call is TRBV5-5, the J call TRBJ2-7, with D possibly being TRBD2 (6 bases). Germline V lookup: CDR1 SGHKS, CDR2 YYEKEE (reference sequence). The CDR3 sequence is 15 residues long. The germline V and J ends were trimmed by 2 bases and 0 bases, with 12 bases remaining between them.

The gene calls are TRBV19 and TRBJ1-5; D gene uncertain. CDR3 length equals 17 residues. The germline V gene encodes CDR1 LNHDA and CDR2 SQIVND (reference sequence). V was shortened by 1 base and J by 2 bases, with 15 bases between the two germline ends. The CDR3 DNA reads as TGTGCCAGTAGTATAGTTCGGGGAACCGGGGGCAATCAGCCCCAGCATTTT. Amino acids: CASSIVRGTGGNQPQHF.

The V call is TRBV18, the J call TRBJ1-5; D remains unclear. The germline V gene has CDR1 KGHSH and CDR2 LQKENI. The V end lost 4 bases, the J end lost 5 bases, and 9 bases lay between the germline ends. This CDR3 is built from 13 residues. CDR3 DNA: TGTGCCAGCTCACAAGGGAGAGATCAGCCCCAGCATTTT. This encodes CASSQGRDQPQHF.

The J gene is TRBJ1-1, the V gene TRBV2; D uncertain. The CDR3 is 15 residues long. V shed 2 bases and J shed 3 bases, with 13 bases lying between them. Germline lookup yields CDR1 SNHLY and CDR2 FYNNEI. This CDR3 reads CASSEILGADTEAFF. CDR3 coding DNA: TGTGCCAGCAGTGAAATCTTGGGCGCCGACACTGAAGCTTTCTTT.

This clone was counted only a few times. This CDR3 reads CASSRRGRNTEAFF. CDR3 coding DNA: TGTGCCAGCAGCCGCAGGGGGCGGAACACTGAAGCTTTCTTT. V and J are TRBV6-5 and TRBJ1-1, with 8 bases lining up with TRBD1. CDR3 size: 14 residues. From germline, CDR1 is MNHEY and CDR2 SVGAGI. V lost 6 bases, J lost 1 base, and 4 bases stayed unmatched.

The CDR3: CASSSAGQGAGGYTF. The CDR3 DNA is TGTGCCAGCAGCTCGGCTGGACAGGGGGCAGGGGGCTACACCTTC. The chain couples TRBV7-9 to TRBJ1-2, with TRBD1 matching over 11 bases. After removal of 4 bases from V and 8 bases from J, the junction contained 9 bases not matched to a gene. From germline, CDR1 is SEHNR and CDR2 FQNEAQ (reference sequence). The CDR3 is made up of 15 amino acids. The whole variable domain, filled in from reference TRBV7-9 and TRBJ1-2, reads DTGVSQNPRHKITKRGQNVTFRCDPISEHNRLYWYRQTLGQGPEFLTYFQNEAQLEKSRLLSDRFSAERPKGSFSTLEIQRTEQGDSAMYLCASSSAGQGAGGYTFGSGTRLTVV.

This chain connects TRBV27 to TRBJ2-7, with 12 positions matching TRBD2. With 2 bases clipped from V and 5 bases from J, the junction kept 13 bases outside the gene matches. This CDR3 region has 18 residues. Germline V gene data show CDR1 as MNHEY and CDR2 as SMNVEV (reference sequence). DNA of the CDR3: TGTGCCAGCAGTTTAATACTAGCGGGAGGTCCTTCCCCTAACGAGCAGTACTTC. Translation gives CASSLILAGGPSPNEQYF.